What follows are 17 T cell receptor beta chains derived from one specimen sequenced in a study of blood T cells in healthy people across ages. Combining a sample-barcoded 5' primer with a J-beta primer mix, a second PCR ran for roughly 7 to 12 cycles. Each CDR3 protein is one row after TCRdb ran MiXCR on the 5' RACE reads. The sample lists roughly 830,000 distinct CDR3 sequences; around 68% were seen once. Sequences were obtained from blood. The receptors originated from a man aged 25 to 40 in good health.

V is TRBV6-1 and J is TRBJ2-5; 7 bases fit TRBD1. The CDR3 runs 15 residues. Trimming at V came to 1 base and at J to 5 bases, leaving 7 bases not matched to a gene. CDR1 is MNHNS, CDR2 SASEGT, per germline. The DNA for the CDR3 is TGTGCCAGCAGTGAAGAAGGCAGGGGGTGGGAGACCCAGTACTTC. This sequence encodes CASSEEGRGWETQYF.

The rearrangement links TRBV27 to TRBJ1-2; maybe TRBD1 (6 bases). The V end was cut by 5 bases, the J end by 2 bases, with 18 bases between. The CDR3 extends over 16 amino acids. Germline V gene sequence: CDR1 MNHEY, CDR2 SMNVEV (reference sequence). As DNA, the CDR3 is TGTGCCAGCAGTCCCCTCGGAAGGGGGATAAACTATGGCTACACCTTC. Amino acids: CASSPLGRGINYGYTF.

The J gene is TRBJ1-2, the V gene TRBV11-1; D gene unclear. Trimming shortened V by 5 bases and J by 1 base, and 8 bases separated the two germline ends. The CDR3 is made up of 13 amino acids. In germline, CDR1 is SGHAT, CDR2 FQDESV (reference sequence). Here the CDR3 DNA reads TGTGCCAGCAGCCGCGACGATAACTATGGCTACACCTTC. It encodes CASSRDDNYGYTF. The full variable domain, with the rest looked up from reference TRBV11-1 and TRBJ1-2, is EAEVAQSPRYKITEKSQAVAFWCDPISGHATLYWYRQILGQGPELLVQFQDESVVDDSQLPKDRFSAERLKGVDSTLKIQPAELGDSAMYLCASSRDDNYGYTFGSGTRLTVV.

This rearrangement joins TRBV25-1 to TRBJ2-7; D is uncertain. Germline V gene data show CDR1 as MGHDK and CDR2 as SYGVNS. The CDR3 loop spans 14 amino acids. Trimming shortened V by 4 bases and J by 2 bases, and 12 bases separated the two germline ends. The CDR3 DNA is TGTGCCAGCAGTGGAACCCTTCTTACCTACGAGCAGTACTTC. Its protein is CASSGTLLTYEQYF.

The table lists this clonotype with a few counts. The chain has TRBV24-1 and TRBJ2-3; the match to TRBD2 covers 12 bases. The CDR3 extends over 15 amino acids. V shed 7 bases, J shed 6 bases, and the junction held 7 bases outside the gene matches. Germline CDR1 and CDR2: KGHDR and SFDVKD. CDR3 nucleotide sequence: TGTGCCACCAGATCCACTAGCGGGGGGTTTGATACGCAGTATTTT. Protein: CATRSTSGGFDTQYF.

CDR3 in amino acids: CAISDVVSNQPQHF. The CDR3 nucleotides are TGTGCCATCAGTGATGTAGTTAGCAATCAGCCCCAGCATTTT. The gene calls are TRBV10-3 and TRBJ1-5; D is unclear. The V end lost 3 bases, the J end lost 0 bases, and 6 bases lay between the germline ends. Germline V gene sequence: CDR1 ENHRY, CDR2 SYGVKD. The CDR3 sequence is 14 residues long.

The J gene is TRBJ1-4, the V gene TRBV20-1, with a tentative D call TRBD1 (5 bases). Germline V CDR1 and CDR2: DFQATT, SNEGSKA (reference sequence). Trimming removed 6 bases at V and 8 bases at J, with 16 bases between. The CDR3 runs to 13 residues. Written as DNA, the CDR3 is TGCAGTGCAATTGACAGCTTGGGGGAAAAACTGTTTTTT. Translation: CSAIDSLGEKLFF.

The V and J genes are TRBV28 and TRBJ2-5, with D uncertain. From germline, CDR1 is MDHEN and CDR2 SYDVKM. This CDR3 spans 14 amino acids. V dropped 7 bases and J dropped 0 bases, with 12 bases sitting between them. The CDR3 nucleotides are TGTGCCAGCACCCCCAATTCGGACCAAGAGACCCAGTACTTC. Translating it yields CASTPNSDQETQYF.

The table lists this clonotype with a few counts. This chain joins TRBV28 and TRBJ2-7, with TRBD1 as a possible D gene (6 bases). Trimming stripped 7 bases from V and 3 bases from J, with 16 bases between. The germline V gene encodes CDR1 MDHEN and CDR2 SYDVKM. The CDR3 spans 14 residues. The CDR3 DNA follows: TGTGCCAGCACCCCGGACAGAGAAATCTACGAGCAGTACTTC. Protein: CASTPDREIYEQYF.

This clonotype was found a few times. The chain combines TRBV5-5 with TRBJ2-1; 9 positions match TRBD2. This CDR3 region has 16 residues. In germline, CDR1 is SGHKS, CDR2 YYEKEE (reference sequence). Unmatched junction bases numbered 6, after V lost 5 bases and J lost 0 bases. Here the CDR3 reads CASRSQRGDSYNEQFF. The CDR3 DNA reads TGTGCCAGCAGGTCCCAGCGGGGGGACTCCTACAATGAGCAGTTCTTC.

J is TRBJ2-7 and V is TRBV10-3, with TRBD1 as a possible D gene (5 bases). The assigned J gene may be wrong: the sequence end matches TRBJ2-5 better. Germline values: CDR1 ENHRY, CDR2 SYGVKD. The CDR3 totals 13 residues. This CDR3 is CAISEGALETQYF. The CDR3, as DNA: TGTGCCATCAGTGAAGGGGCATTAGAGACCCAGTACTTC.

The V call is TRBV4-1, the J call TRBJ1-1, with unresolved D. V was shortened by 1 base and J by 10 bases, with 19 bases between the two germline ends. The CDR3 has 15 amino acids. Germline V lookup: CDR1 MGHRA, CDR2 YSYEKL. The CDR3 bases are TGCGCCAGCAGCCAAGGGATCTGGAGCCCCTTCCTAGCTTTCTTT. Amino acid sequence: CASSQGIWSPFLAFF.

The rearrangement joins TRBV4-1 to TRBJ2-5; 14 positions agree with TRBD2. Per germline, CDR1 MGHRA and CDR2 YSYEKL. This CDR3 has 16 residues. Unmatched junction bases numbered 8, after V lost 5 bases and J lost 6 bases. The CDR3 bases are TGCGCCAGCAGCAACTGGACTAGCGGGGGGAAGCAGACCCAGTACTTC. Encoded protein: CASSNWTSGGKQTQYF.

This clonotype has a handful of counts. The chain recombines TRBV20-1 with TRBJ1-6; D gene uncertain. Trimming stripped 0 bases from V and 1 base from J, with 19 bases between. This CDR3 is built from 19 residues. Per the germline V gene, CDR1 is DFQATT and CDR2 is SNEGSKA (reference sequence). The CDR3 loop reads CSARDRRWREGSYNSPLHF. CDR3 bases: TGCAGTGCTAGAGACCGTAGATGGCGGGAAGGGTCCTATAATTCACCCCTCCACTTT.

The V call is TRBV29-1, the J call TRBJ1-5; D might be TRBD1 (5 bases). Germline CDR1 SQVTM, CDR2 ANQGSEA. The CDR3 sequence is 15 residues long. Trimming cost V 4 bases and J 0 bases, with 13 bases left between them. The CDR3 reads CSVASGTGSNQPQHF. In DNA form, the CDR3 reads TGCAGCGTTGCATCCGGGACGGGTAGCAATCAGCCCCAGCATTTT.

The chain has TRBV20-1 and TRBJ2-5; the match to TRBD1 covers 7 bases. With 4 bases clipped from V and 1 base from J, the junction kept 9 bases outside the gene matches. CDR3 length: 15 residues. CDR1 is DFQATT and CDR2 is SNEGSKA in the germline V gene (reference sequence). CDR3 in amino acids: CSATGQALLQETQYF. The CDR3 DNA follows: TGCAGTGCTACAGGACAGGCGTTACTCCAAGAGACCCAGTACTTC.

The J gene is TRBJ1-2, the V gene TRBV4-1; D is possibly TRBD1 (6 bases). Germline loops: CDR1 MGHRA, CDR2 YSYEKL. The CDR3 is made up of 17 amino acids. With 3 bases removed from V and 2 bases from J, the gap between germline ends came to 19 bases. The CDR3 loop is CASSQSAQGGTNYGYTF. The CDR3 DNA follows: TGCGCCAGCAGCCAGTCCGCACAAGGGGGTACGAACTATGGCTACACCTTC.